One and the same sample provided the 3 T cell receptor beta chains below, sequenced in a study of naive and memory T cell subsets. The beta constant-region primer was an equimolar mix of two oligonucleotides covering TRBC1 and TRBC2. Four rounds of PCR amplified the ligated cDNA using nested alpha and beta constant-region primers plus SP2. MiXCR, applied by TCRdb to the UMI-ligation and nested PCR reads, yields one record per CDR3 protein. This sample carries roughly 99,000 distinct CDR3 sequences, 11% of them seen once, and the ten largest clones take more than 0.11%. Their cognate antigens are unknown. Broader study findings: Especially in CD8 cells, naive repertoires contained a few larger clonotypes, possibly CD45RA-re-expressing memory cells.

The source material was naive CD4+ T cells from blood. The receptors were gathered from a human donor in good health.

This sequence joins TRBV6-2 or TRBV6-3 and TRBJ1-2, with a weak D call TRBD1 (6 bases). Trimming took off 11 bases at V and 6 bases at J, with 16 bases between the two ends. The length of the CDR3 is 12 residues. Germline V gene sequence: CDR1 MNHEY, CDR2 SVGEGT. The CDR3 protein is CAATDRLHGYTF. CDR3 coding DNA: TGTGCCGCTACCGACAGGCTGCATGGCTACACCTTC.

This clonotype was detected a few times. J is TRBJ1-4 and V is TRBV4-3; D possibly corresponds to TRBD1 (6 bases). In germline, CDR1 is LGHNA, CDR2 YSLEER. V lost 4 bases and J 7 bases, leaving 16 bases between the germline ends. This CDR3 has 15 amino acids. In DNA, the CDR3 is TGCGCCAGCAGCCGATCACAGGGAATTGGTGAAAAACTGTTTTTT. Encoded protein: CASSRSQGIGEKLFF.

The V and J genes are TRBV29-1 and TRBJ1-1, with D tentatively TRBD1 (5 bases). Germline CDR1 reads SQVTM; CDR2 reads ANQGSEA. The CDR3 length is 13 residues. V was shortened by 6 bases and J by 0 bases, with 11 bases between the two germline ends. CDR3 amino acids: CSVEGRMNTEAFF. Here the CDR3 DNA reads TGCAGCGTCGAGGGACGGATGAACACTGAAGCTTTCTTT.